Listed below are T cell receptor beta chains from one sample, sequenced in a study of glioma-infiltrating T cells after dendritic cell vaccination. Clones were read by immunoSEQ multiplex PCR, and TCRdb kept only the in-frame ones, dropping some. The sample yields tens of thousands of clones, 70% to 90% seen once. The material sequenced was blood, taken before dendritic cell vaccination. The receptors were gathered from a human donor with glioblastoma. CDR3s include the opening cysteine and the closing phenylalanine or tryptophan. Each record gives: J gene, D gene, clone size, V gene, CDR3 protein, CDR3 DNA. The D gene is left open where the match is weak. The listing skips clone size in some rows; elsewhere it reads once, few, many or a size class.

TRBJ2-3	TRBD2	NA	TRBV10-2	CASSGLASTDTQYF	TGCGCCAGCAGCGGACTAGCTAGCACAGATACGCAGTATTTT
TRBJ2-1	NA	NA	TRBV10-3	CATLAVYNEQFF	TGTGCCACCCTGGCAGTTTACAATGAGCAGTTCTTC
TRBJ2-7	TRBD2	once	TRBV2	CASMGLAGDEQYF	TGTGCCAGCATGGGACTAGCGGGAGACGAGCAGTACTTC
TRBJ1-2	NA	NA	TRBV13	CASINGVSGFEDGYTF	TGTGCCAGCATAAATGGGGTATCGGGGTTCGAAGATGGCTACACCTTC
TRBJ2-5	NA	once	TRBV7-2	CASSPDWQETQYF	TGTGCCAGCAGCCCGGACTGGCAAGAGACCCAGTACTTC
TRBJ2-5	TRBD2	once	TRBV5-1	CASSSETSGRAGETQYF	TGCGCCAGCAGCTCGGAGACTAGCGGGAGGGCCGGAGAGACCCAGTACTTC
TRBJ1-6	NA	once	TRBV2	CASNERVSGSSYNSPLHF	TGTGCCAGCAATGAACGGGTTTCTGGTAGCTCCTATAATTCACCCCTCCACTTT
TRBJ2-7	TRBD1	NA	TRBV25-1	CASSESNRGHEQYF	TGTGCCAGCAGTGAATCGAACAGGGGCCACGAGCAGTACTTC
TRBJ2-3	NA	NA	TRBV30	CAWQPGMITDTQYF	TGTGCCTGGCAACCCGGGATGATCACAGATACGCAGTATTTT
TRBJ1-5	NA	NA	TRBV10-1	CASSDRQQPQHF	TGCGCCAGCAGTGACCGACAGCAGCCCCAGCATTTT
TRBJ2-1	TRBD1	NA	TRBV28	CATRQGYDYNEQFF	TGTGCCACCAGACAGGGTTACGACTACAATGAGCAGTTCTTC
TRBJ2-5	TRBD1	NA	TRBV10-3	CAISESVTGQGIQETQYF	TGTGCCATCAGTGAGTCAGTGACGGGACAGGGGATCCAAGAGACCCAGTACTTC